This T cell receptor (beta chain) was captured by sequencing in a study of blood T cell repertoires in COVID-19. For the study at large: Material from acute and convalescent COVID-19 was sourced from the United States, Italy and Spain. From T cells, B-cell-depleted T cells, or PBMCs came the material, which was cDNA or gDNA.

Study processing details: Reference gene primer amplification gave estimated nucleated cell counts. Repertoires were generated with immunoSEQ multiplex PCR, while TCRdb's copy carries only in-frame clones and drops some. V and J calls plus clone size are reproduced from that table; the DNA served to infer D and trimming. The sample lists around 60,000 clones, around 83% occurring once. Trimming removed 5 bases from V and 4 bases from J, with 11 bases in between. The CDR3 runs 14 residues. Germline lookup yields CDR1 SGHTA and CDR2 FQGNSA. This clonotype originated in a woman aged 55-69 years with acute or convalescent COVID-19. V usage is TRBV7-2 and J usage is TRBJ2-2; TRBD1 might be the D (6 bases). Sequenced material: peripheral blood. The CDR3 region has the DNA TGTGCCAGCAGCACACTCAGGGGCACCGGGGAGCTGTTTTTT. It is translated as CASSTLRGTGELFF.